The clone carrying this T cell receptor (beta chain) has just a few counts. These data are taken from a study of early T cells in non-severe SARS-CoV-2 infection. This CDR3 region has 15 residues. V was shortened by 4 bases and J by 3 bases, with 13 bases between the two germline ends. Per the germline V gene, CDR1 is SGHTS and CDR2 is YDEGEE. TCRdb reprocessed the 5' RACE reads with MiXCR, giving one entry per CDR3 protein. The sample holds more than 60,000 distinct CDR3 sequences, about 13% seen once. The rearrangement links TRBV5-8 to TRBJ2-2, with no clear D. The source of this sequence is an adult who was a healthcare worker with PCR-confirmed SARS-CoV-2 infection or an uninfected control (not recorded which). Sequenced material: whole blood. The CDR3 DNA reads TGTGCCAGCAGCAGTGGACGGAGATACACCGGGGAGCTGTTTTTT. This encodes CASSSGRRYTGELFF.